The next 2 T cell receptor beta chains were all read from a single sample in a study of control samples from healthy donors and cancer patients. Repertoires were generated with immunoSEQ multiplex PCR, while TCRdb's copy carries only in-frame clones and drops some. The sample contains about 61,000 clones, 90% of which appear only once. Sequencing was performed on PBMCs. Receptors originate from a man aged 55 to 70 with colorectal cancer.

This clone was counted once. J is TRBJ2-3 and V is TRBV7-7; either TRBD1 or TRBD2 may supply D (5 bases each). Deletions cut 5 bases from V and 6 bases from J, with 15 bases between. CDR3 length: 14 amino acids. Germline values: CDR1 SSHAT, CDR2 FNYEAQ (reference sequence). The CDR3 region is CASSIGTGWDTQYF. The CDR3 nucleotides are TGTGCCAGCAGCATTGGGACCGGTTGGGATACGCAGTATTTT.

The chain employs TRBV2 and TRBJ1-1; TRBD1 might be the D (6 bases). V lost 2 bases and J lost 2, with 12 bases in between. The germline gives CDR1 SNHLY, CDR2 FYNNEI. The CDR3 contains 15 residues. CDR3 DNA sequence: TGTGCCAGCAGTGAAAGGGACACCCCAAACACTGAAGCTTTCTTT. Its protein product is CASSERDTPNTEAFF.